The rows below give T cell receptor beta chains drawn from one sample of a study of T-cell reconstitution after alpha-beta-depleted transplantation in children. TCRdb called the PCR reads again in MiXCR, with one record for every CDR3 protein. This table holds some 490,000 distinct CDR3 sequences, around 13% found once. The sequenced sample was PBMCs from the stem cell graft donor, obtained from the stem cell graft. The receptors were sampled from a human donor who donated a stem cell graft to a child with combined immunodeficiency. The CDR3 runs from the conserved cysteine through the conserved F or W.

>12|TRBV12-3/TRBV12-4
CASSLVDQPQHF
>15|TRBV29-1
CSVEPPSGRSNEQFF
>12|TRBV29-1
CSVGSFVLEQYF
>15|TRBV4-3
CASSELWRAGYEQYF
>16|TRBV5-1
CASSLQGRRSTDTQYF
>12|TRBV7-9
CASSQTSIEQFF
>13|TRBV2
CASRDPRADTQYF
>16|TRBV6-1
CASSQQGDPPGNEQFF
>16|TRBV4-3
CASSPRGDRVDNEQFF
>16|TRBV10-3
CAISARLEASYNEQFF
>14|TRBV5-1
CASAWTGGVNEQFF
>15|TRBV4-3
CASKMGGGHTDTQYF
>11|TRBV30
CAWTQGRQAFF
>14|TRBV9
CASSPRWEEETQYF
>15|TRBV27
CASSLYQGQTNEQFF
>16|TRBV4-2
CASSQDGTSGANVLTF
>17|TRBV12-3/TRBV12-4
CASRLGAWSSGANVLTF
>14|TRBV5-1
CASSSGHLQETQYF
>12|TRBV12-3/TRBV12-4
CASSWSNQPQHF
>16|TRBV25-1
CASSEYIRGGAYEQYF
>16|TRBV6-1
CASSQTLGQLEDTQYF
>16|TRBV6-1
CASSLWTASNTGELFF
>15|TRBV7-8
CASSRLPGINQPQHF
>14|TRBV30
CAWSGVGGIDEQYF
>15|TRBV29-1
CSVADRGSVTGELFF
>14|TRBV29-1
CSVIGVAASYEQYF
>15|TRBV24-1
CATSGGFEAQETQYF
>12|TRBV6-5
CASSPTAYGYTF
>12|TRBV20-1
CSAIESTDTKYF
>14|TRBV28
CASRRTGDFYEQYF
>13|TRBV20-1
CSVRRDRVGEQYF
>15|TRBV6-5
CASSASFSGFNGYTF
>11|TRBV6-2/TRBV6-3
CASGSGLSEFF
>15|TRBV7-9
CASGLDGTHTDTQYF
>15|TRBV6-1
CASSDDQKRAYEQYF
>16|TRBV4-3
CASSLTTGTPYNEQFF
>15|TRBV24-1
CATSEGQSSTDTQYF
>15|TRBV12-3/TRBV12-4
CASSFRRDAIPEAFF
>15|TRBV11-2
CASSPHRGVNTEAFF
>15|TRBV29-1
CSATGIPGGGETQYF
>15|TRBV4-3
CASSQDWTGGIEQYF
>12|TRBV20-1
CSAGGVLETQYF
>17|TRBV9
CASSVAGQGRRTGELFF
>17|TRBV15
CATSRVTGTGAAETQYF
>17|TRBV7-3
CASSALPRSGSGNEQFF
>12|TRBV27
CASRANAGGLDF
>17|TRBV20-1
CSARDGTTISSYNEQFF
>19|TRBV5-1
CASSLARGLAGRSSYEQYF
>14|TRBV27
CASTTDGGRERQYF
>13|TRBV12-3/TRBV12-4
CVSSARRAYEQYF
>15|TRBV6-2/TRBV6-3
CASSYGDREIDTQYF
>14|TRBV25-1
CASMPRGEGIEQYF
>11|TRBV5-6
CASSLDTRQFF
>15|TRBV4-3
CASSQGGDHLREQFF
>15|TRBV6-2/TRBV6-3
CASSYRGLLSYEQYF
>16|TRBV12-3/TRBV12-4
CASSFNRGRGTGELFF
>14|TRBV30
CAWSLGGGYNEQFF
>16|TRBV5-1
CASSLVWTGASYEQYF
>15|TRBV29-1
CSVLDGSGSLYEQYF